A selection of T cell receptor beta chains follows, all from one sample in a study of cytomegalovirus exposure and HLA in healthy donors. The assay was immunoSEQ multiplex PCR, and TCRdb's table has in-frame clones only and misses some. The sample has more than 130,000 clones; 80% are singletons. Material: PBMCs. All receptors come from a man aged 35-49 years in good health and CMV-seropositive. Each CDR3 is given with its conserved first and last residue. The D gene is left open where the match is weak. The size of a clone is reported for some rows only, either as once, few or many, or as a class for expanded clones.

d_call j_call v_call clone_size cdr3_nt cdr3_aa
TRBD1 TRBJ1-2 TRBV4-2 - TGTGCCAGCAGCCAACAGGGACAGGGATATACCTATGGCTACACCTTC CASSQQGQGYTYGYTF
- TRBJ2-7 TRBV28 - TGTGCCAGCCTCCACGAGCAGTACTTC CASLHEQYF
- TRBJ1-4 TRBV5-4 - TGTGCCAGCAGCCTCTCCGGGGGTCTGGGTGAAAAACTGTTTTTT CASSLSGGLGEKLFF
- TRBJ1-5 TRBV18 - TGTGCCAGCTCACCCGAAACACTACAGGGACGAGGACAGCCCCAGCATTTT CASSPETLQGRGQPQHF
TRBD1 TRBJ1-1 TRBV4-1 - TGCGCCAGCAGCCATGAAGGGACAGGGAGAAGGAACACTGAAGCTTTCTTT CASSHEGTGRRNTEAFF
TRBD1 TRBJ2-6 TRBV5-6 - TGTGCCAGCAGCTTCCTTGGACAGGGAAAGTCTGGGGCCAACGTCCTGACTTTC CASSFLGQGKSGANVLTF
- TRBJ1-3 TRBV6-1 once TGTGCCAGCAGGGGGACACCCCGGAGCCCAAACACCATATATTTT CASRGTPRSPNTIYF
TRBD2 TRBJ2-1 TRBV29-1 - TGCAGCGCGCCGGGACTAGGAGGGGACCATGAGCAGTTCTTC CSAPGLGGDHEQFF
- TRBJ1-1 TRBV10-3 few TGTGCCATCAGTGATAAGGATCAGGGACTTGAAGCTTTCTTT CAISDKDQGLEAFF
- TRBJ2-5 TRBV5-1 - TGCGCCAGCAGCTTGCGCCGGGAGACCCAGTACTTC CASSLRRETQYF
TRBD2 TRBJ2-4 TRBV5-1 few TGCGCCAGCAGCCCACAAATGGGACTAGCGGGGGGCATTCAGTACTTC CASSPQMGLAGGIQYF
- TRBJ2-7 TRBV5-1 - TGCGCCAGCAGCCCCGAACAGCCCTACGAGCAGTACTTC CASSPEQPYEQYF
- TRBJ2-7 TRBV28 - TGTGCCAGCAGTTTGATCGGAGGGGCAGGCGAGCAGTACTTC CASSLIGGAGEQYF
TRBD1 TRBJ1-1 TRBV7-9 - TGTGCCAGCAGCTTAGCAGGGGGCAACACTGAAGCTTTCTTT CASSLAGGNTEAFF
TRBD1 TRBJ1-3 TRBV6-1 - TGTGCCAGCAGTGGGGTGACAGGGAAGACGGTCGGAAACACCATATATTTT CASSGVTGKTVGNTIYF
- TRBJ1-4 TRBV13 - TGTGCCAGCAGCTTAGGGCGGGGGCGGCTTAGGGAAAAACTGTTTTTT CASSLGRGRLREKLFF
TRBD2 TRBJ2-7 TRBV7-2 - TGTGCCAGCAGCTTATTAGCGGGGGGTATCTACGAGCAGTACTTC CASSLLAGGIYEQYF
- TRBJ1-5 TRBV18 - TGTGCCAGCTCACCACCGGCGCAGCAGGGTTCCCAGCATTTT CASSPPAQQGSQHF
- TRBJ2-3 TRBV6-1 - TGTGCCAGCAGTGAAGCGCGGGCCCGCACAGATACGCAGTATTTT CASSEARARTDTQYF
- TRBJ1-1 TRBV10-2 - TGCGCCAGCAAAGGGGCAGGGATGAACACTGAAGCTTTCTTT CASKGAGMNTEAFF
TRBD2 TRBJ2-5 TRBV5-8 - TGTGCCAGCAGCGAAGGGACTAGCGGGGGGCCCTCTTACGCCCAAGAGACCCAGTACTTC CASSEGTSGGPSYAQETQYF
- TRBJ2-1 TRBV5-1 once TGCGCCAGCAGCTTTAGCGTGGTCGGCAATGAGCAGTTCTTC CASSFSVVGNEQFF